This is a list of T cell receptor beta chains from one sample in a study of CD8 T cells in Susac syndrome. TCRdb analysed the immunoSEQ multiplex PCR reads with MiXCR anew, one entry per CDR3 protein. In the table there are under 90,000 distinct CDR3 sequences, 85% to 95% of which are singletons. The specimen sequenced was CD8+ T cells from PBMCs. Receptor source: a human donor with Susac syndrome. The CDR3 runs from the conserved cysteine through the conserved F or W. Fields, in order: D gene, clone size, V gene, J gene, CDR3 DNA, CDR3 protein. D genes are given only for firm matches. Size values are once, few and many counts, or a class for expanded clones, and some rows have none.

NA	NA	TRBV4-3	TRBJ1-5	TGCGCCAGCAGCCAGGGGCGGGGGACGGGCAATCAGCCCCAGCATTTT	CASSQGRGTGNQPQHF
NA	NA	TRBV20-1	TRBJ2-1	TGCAGTGCGGAGCGCGGGACGGAGACCTACAATGAGCAGTTCTTC	CSAERGTETYNEQFF
NA	NA	TRBV5-6	TRBJ2-7	TGTGCCAGCAGCTTACAGGCAAACGAGCAGTACTTC	CASSLQANEQYF
NA	once	TRBV5-6	TRBJ1-5	TGTGCCAGCAGCTTGGCAGCGGCAGGAAGTAGCAATCAGCCCCAGCATTTT	CASSLAAAGSSNQPQHF
NA	NA	TRBV13	TRBJ2-6	TGTGCCAGCACCCGGGGGAGCTCTGGGGCCAACGTCCTGACTTTC	CASTRGSSGANVLTF
NA	NA	TRBV7-2	TRBJ2-3	TGTGCCAGCAGCCCGGGGACTTCTAGCATTACAGATACGCAGTATTTT	CASSPGTSSITDTQYF
NA	NA	TRBV5-6	TRBJ2-1	TGTGCCAGCAGCTTGGAACTACACAATGAGCAGTTCTTC	CASSLELHNEQFF
NA	NA	TRBV15	TRBJ2-4	TGTGCCACCAGCAGAGATAGGTTGCTGCGACAGGATCAGTACTTC	CATSRDRLLRQDQYF
TRBD2	NA	TRBV9	TRBJ2-1	TGTGCCAGCAGCGCCGACGGGACTAGCTACAATGAGCAGTTCTTC	CASSADGTSYNEQFF
NA	NA	TRBV4-1	TRBJ1-2	TGCGCCAGCAGCCAAGCAGGCGCCCTCTATGGCTACACCTTC	CASSQAGALYGYTF
TRBD1	NA	TRBV7-9	TRBJ2-1	TGTGCCAGCAGCCCTCAACAGGGGATGGAGCAGTTCTTC	CASSPQQGMEQFF
NA	NA	TRBV7-9	TRBJ1-1	TGTGCCAGCGCCGACGCACGGGGCGTGAACACTGAAGCTTTCTTT	CASADARGVNTEAFF
NA	NA	TRBV20-1	TRBJ2-7	TGCAGTGCTAGAGATCTCGGGGGAGGCGCCTTTCCCTACGAGCAGTACTTC	CSARDLGGGAFPYEQYF
TRBD2	NA	TRBV9	TRBJ2-3	TGTGCCAGCAGCGTATGGCGGCGGGAGAGAGATACGCAGTATTTT	CASSVWRRERDTQYF
NA	NA	TRBV5-6	TRBJ2-1	TGTGCCAGCATGTCGCTCTCCTACAATGAGCAGTTCTTC	CASMSLSYNEQFF